This note documents a single T cell receptor beta chain sequence. The antigen remains undetermined. This record belongs to a study of cytomegalovirus exposure and HLA in healthy donors. PCR primers comprised 60 Vbeta and 13 Jbeta primers. Data came from immunoSEQ multiplex PCR; TCRdb stores just in-frame clones and leaves some out. The data contain about 130,000 clones, about 70% of them singletons. Study-level results: The records held CMV serostatus as the only immune exposure information.

The CDR3 runs to 15 residues. Germline trimming cut 5 bases from V and 2 bases from J; bases unmatched to any gene: 5. Germline values: CDR1 SGHVS, CDR2 FQNEAQ. The clonotype comes from a woman aged 40 to 50 in good health and CMV-seronegative. The sequencing sample was made of PBMCs. This chain uses TRBV7-8 with TRBJ1-5; 8 nucleotides line up with TRBD1. The CDR3 loop reads CASSHTGGGNQPQHF. DNA for the CDR3: TGTGCCAGCAGCCATACAGGGGGGGGCAATCAGCCCCAGCATTTT.